This TCR beta chain was profiled in a study of T cells in Graves' hyperthyroidism and ophthalmopathy. Whole-study findings and limits: The model foresaw ophthalmopathy a median around 6.4 months prior to onset. Separating ophthalmopathy from stable hyperthyroidism was achieved by a 13 V-J model. In blood, most of the thyroid clonotypes expanded above 0.001 were also present.

Diagnoses used clinical symptoms, serum thyroxine and TRAb, thyroid ultrasound and orbital computed tomography. For this clonotype: Its antigen is unidentified.

What was amplified from RNA transcripts were TCR beta CDR3 regions. A set of HTBI primers served as the primers for a first-round RT-PCR of the TCR CDR3. Each CDR3 protein gets one entry after TCRdb re-called the multiplex PCR reads with MiXCR. Among some 690,000 distinct CDR3 sequences, approximately 15% were seen once, and the ten largest hold 15% to 18%. CDR1 and CDR2 (germline): SGDLS, YYNGEE. V lost 4 bases and J lost 5, with 15 bases in between. The CDR3 loop spans 14 amino acids. Sequencing used blood. The clonotype originates from a middle-aged man with Graves' hyperthyroidism. The rearrangement joins TRBV9 to TRBJ2-5, with D unclear. CDR3 region: CASSPVSPGETQYF. CDR3 coding DNA: TGTGCCAGCAGCCCCGTATCCCCCGGGGAGACCCAGTACTTC.